Listed below are T cell receptor beta chains from one sample, sequenced in a study of T cell responses to AZD1222 COVID-19 vaccine. Some clones are missing from TCRdb's copy, which holds only in-frame ones; the method was immunoSEQ multiplex PCR. The profile shows roughly 96,000 clones, 80% to 90% of them singletons. The sequencing here drew on peripheral blood, taken on day 0 of AZD1222 vaccination. These receptors came from an adult in good health. Each CDR3 is given with its conserved first and last residue. A D gene is named only where the DNA matches it firmly. Expanded clones get a size class; other rows say once, few or many, or leave the size out.

abundance,j_gene,v_gene,d_gene,CDR3aa,CDR3nt
NA,TRBJ2-7,TRBV10-2,NA,CASSEGTRSYEQYF,TGCGCCAGCAGTGAAGGAACTAGAAGCTACGAGCAGTACTTC
NA,TRBJ1-2,TRBV28,NA,CASSWTSRGYTF,TGTGCCAGCAGTTGGACAAGTAGGGGCTACACCTTC
NA,TRBJ2-3,TRBV7-9,TRBD1,CASSSGAGTGGTDTQYF,TGTGCCAGCAGCTCAGGGGCCGGGACAGGGGGCACAGATACGCAGTATTTT
NA,TRBJ1-2,TRBV29-1,NA,CSVVGQGGSYGYTF,TGCAGCGTTGTAGGGCAGGGAGGATCCTATGGCTACACCTTC
NA,TRBJ2-2,TRBV7-3,NA,CASSLGTNTGELFF,TGTGCCAGCAGCTTAGGGACTAACACCGGGGAGCTGTTTTTT
NA,TRBJ2-5,TRBV15,NA,CATSSFGRSETQYF,TGTGCCACCAGCTCCTTTGGGAGGTCGGAGACCCAGTACTTC
once,TRBJ1-5,TRBV12-3/TRBV12-4,NA,CASIDSLRQPQHF,TGTGCCAGCATTGACAGTCTCAGGCAGCCCCAGCATTTT
few,TRBJ2-7,TRBV7-6,TRBD2,CASSFAGEGYEQYF,TGTGCCAGCAGCTTTGCGGGGGAGGGCTACGAGCAGTACTTC
few,TRBJ1-1,TRBV27,NA,CASSSGTRYFSNEAFF,TGTGCCAGCAGTTCCGGGACAAGATATTTTTCCAATGAAGCTTTCTTT
NA,TRBJ1-1,TRBV5-4,TRBD1,CASSRPSTGVRTEAFF,TGTGCCAGCAGCCGTCCTTCGACAGGGGTGAGAACTGAAGCTTTCTTT
NA,TRBJ2-3,TRBV19,NA,CASHPGPRADTQYF,TGTGCCAGTCATCCTGGGCCCCGGGCAGATACGCAGTATTTT
NA,TRBJ1-3,TRBV6-1,NA,CASSESDSSGNTIYF,TGTGCCAGCAGTGAATCGGACAGCTCTGGAAACACCATATATTTT
once,TRBJ1-5,TRBV19,NA,CASSIGGRGDNQPQHF,TGTGCCAGTAGTATAGGGGGCAGGGGAGATAATCAGCCCCAGCATTTT
NA,TRBJ1-4,TRBV14,NA,CASSRFRANEKLFF,TGTGCCAGCAGCCGCTTTCGGGCTAATGAAAAACTGTTTTTT
NA,TRBJ2-5,TRBV5-1,TRBD2,CASSLAGTSGQETQYF,TGCGCCAGCAGCTTGGCCGGGACTAGCGGGCAAGAGACCCAGTACTTC
NA,TRBJ2-7,TRBV5-8,NA,CASSLASQYF,TGTGCCAGCAGCTTGGCCTCGCAGTACTTC
NA,TRBJ2-1,TRBV2,NA,CASSVGGSSYNEQFF,TGTGCCAGCAGTGTAGGCGGAAGCTCCTACAATGAGCAGTTCTTC
NA,TRBJ1-6,TRBV6-5,NA,CASSYFADSPLHF,TGTGCCAGCAGTTACTTTGCGGATTCACCCCTCCACTTT
NA,TRBJ1-1,TRBV7-9,NA,CASSSPTGRTEAFF,TGTGCCAGCAGCTCACCTACAGGGAGAACTGAAGCTTTCTTT
NA,TRBJ1-5,TRBV5-4,NA,CASSFGGAGQPQHF,TGTGCCAGCAGCTTTGGGGGGGCTGGGCAGCCCCAGCATTTT
NA,TRBJ1-5,TRBV30,NA,CAWHPGGSGNQPQHF,TGTGCCTGGCACCCCGGGGGGTCGGGCAATCAGCCCCAGCATTTT
NA,TRBJ2-5,TRBV27,NA,CASSRDRLGGETQYF,TGTGCCAGCAGTCGGGACCGCCTCGGCGGAGAGACCCAGTACTTC
NA,TRBJ1-2,TRBV2,NA,CASIEERTDYGYTF,TGTGCCAGCATCGAGGAGAGGACTGACTATGGCTACACCTTC
NA,TRBJ1-4,TRBV9,NA,CASSVNRGATNEKLFF,TGTGCCAGCAGCGTAAACCGGGGAGCAACTAATGAAAAACTGTTTTTT
NA,TRBJ2-1,TRBV14,TRBD1,CASSQEGQSNEQFF,TGTGCCAGCAGCCAAGAGGGACAGAGCAATGAGCAGTTCTTC
NA,TRBJ2-3,TRBV15,NA,CAAALRAGDTQYF,TGTGCCGCCGCCCTTCGGGCGGGGGATACGCAGTATTTT
few,TRBJ2-7,TRBV5-4,NA,CASSYAGASYEQYF,TGTGCCAGCAGCTACGCCGGGGCCTCCTACGAGCAGTACTTC
once,TRBJ1-4,TRBV5-1,NA,CASSLGPSTNEKLFF,TGCGCCAGCAGCTTGGGTCCTTCCACTAATGAAAAACTGTTTTTT
once,TRBJ1-1,TRBV21-1,NA,CASSKWPKTASPWHTEAFF,TGTGCCAGCAGCAAATGGCCTAAAACTGCCAGTCCGTGGCACACTGAAGCTTTCTTT
once,TRBJ2-2,TRBV7-3,NA,CASSPPSGELFF,TGTGCCAGCAGCCCACCCAGCGGGGAGCTGTTTTTT
NA,TRBJ2-7,TRBV27,NA,CASSLFPGYEQYF,TGTGCCAGCAGTTTATTCCCTGGCTACGAGCAGTACTTC
NA,TRBJ1-3,TRBV6-5,NA,CASSYSTGGNTIYF,TGTGCCAGCAGTTACTCCACGGGGGGAAACACCATATATTTT
NA,TRBJ1-1,TRBV28,TRBD1,CASKALGQGASEAFF,TGTGCCAGCAAGGCGCTGGGACAGGGGGCTTCTGAAGCTTTCTTT
NA,TRBJ1-6,TRBV11-2,NA,CASSLGGQGGSPLHF,TGTGCCAGCAGCCTGGGCGGTCAGGGAGGTTCACCCCTCCACTTT
NA,TRBJ2-1,TRBV29-1,TRBD1,CSVQTGSYNEQFF,TGCAGCGTACAGACAGGGTCTTACAATGAGCAGTTCTTC
NA,TRBJ1-5,TRBV7-3,NA,CASSPDWGRPQHF,TGTGCCAGCAGCCCGGACTGGGGACGGCCCCAGCATTTT
once,TRBJ1-4,TRBV9,NA,CASSVGQNNEKLFF,TGTGCCAGCAGCGTAGGCCAGAATAATGAAAAACTGTTTTTT
NA,TRBJ1-1,TRBV6-5,NA,CASSYSTAGMNTEAFF,TGTGCCAGCAGTTACTCGACGGCCGGAATGAACACTGAAGCTTTCTTT
NA,TRBJ1-2,TRBV6-5,NA,CASRLSGDYGYTF,TGTGCCAGCAGACTATCGGGTGACTATGGCTACACCTTC
NA,TRBJ2-7,TRBV3-1/TRBV3-2,NA,CASSHVGGEQYF,TGTGCCAGCAGCCACGTCGGGGGCGAGCAGTACTTC
NA,TRBJ2-4,TRBV2,NA,CASISVAKNIQYF,TGTGCCAGCATATCAGTAGCCAAAAACATTCAGTACTTC
once,TRBJ2-7,TRBV30,TRBD1,CAWSFGQGFYEQYF,TGTGCCTGGAGTTTCGGACAGGGGTTCTACGAGCAGTACTTC
NA,TRBJ1-5,TRBV6-6,TRBD1,CASSYPTGNQPQHF,TGTGCCAGCAGTTACCCGACAGGGAATCAGCCCCAGCATTTT
NA,TRBJ2-2,TRBV9,TRBD1,CASSVGQGYTGELFF,TGTGCCAGCAGCGTAGGACAGGGGTACACCGGGGAGCTGTTTTTT
NA,TRBJ1-5,TRBV30,NA,CAWGRGANQPQHF,TGTGCCTGGGGCCGAGGGGCCAATCAGCCCCAGCATTTT
NA,TRBJ1-5,TRBV6-6,NA,CASSPYDPAGFSNQPQHF,TGTGCCAGCAGTCCATATGACCCCGCAGGGTTCAGCAATCAGCCCCAGCATTTT
once,TRBJ1-3,TRBV30,NA,CAWERGVSGNTIYF,TGTGCCTGGGAGCGAGGGGTCTCTGGAAACACCATATATTTT
NA,TRBJ2-7,TRBV6-5,NA,CASSNPGLSYEQYF,TGTGCCAGCAGTAACCCGGGACTCAGCTACGAGCAGTACTTC
few,TRBJ1-5,TRBV12-3/TRBV12-4,NA,CASSFPAQPQHF,TGTGCCAGCAGTTTCCCCGCCCAGCCCCAGCATTTT
NA,TRBJ2-3,TRBV6-5,TRBD1,CASSPTGGLTDTQYF,TGTGCCAGCAGCCCCACAGGGGGCCTCACAGATACGCAGTATTTT
NA,TRBJ1-1,TRBV6-2/TRBV6-3,TRBD1,CASSYDREGRAFF,TGTGCCAGCAGTTACGACAGGGAAGGTCGAGCTTTCTTT
NA,TRBJ2-2,TRBV7-3,NA,CASSPYRVNTGELFF,TGTGCCAGCAGCCCCTACAGGGTGAACACCGGGGAGCTGTTTTTT
NA,TRBJ1-2,TRBV7-2,TRBD1,CASTSDRGDYGYTF,TGTGCCAGCACCTCGGACAGGGGGGACTATGGCTACACCTTC
NA,TRBJ1-2,TRBV19,TRBD1,CASTATGEDYGYTF,TGTGCCAGTACCGCGACAGGGGAAGACTATGGCTACACCTTC
once,TRBJ1-1,TRBV11-2,NA,CASSTRTEPLNTEAFF,TGTGCCAGCAGCACACGGACAGAACCTCTGAACACTGAAGCTTTCTTT
NA,TRBJ2-5,TRBV5-1,TRBD2,CASSSASGGTETQYF,TGCGCCAGCAGCTCCGCTAGCGGGGGGACAGAGACCCAGTACTTC